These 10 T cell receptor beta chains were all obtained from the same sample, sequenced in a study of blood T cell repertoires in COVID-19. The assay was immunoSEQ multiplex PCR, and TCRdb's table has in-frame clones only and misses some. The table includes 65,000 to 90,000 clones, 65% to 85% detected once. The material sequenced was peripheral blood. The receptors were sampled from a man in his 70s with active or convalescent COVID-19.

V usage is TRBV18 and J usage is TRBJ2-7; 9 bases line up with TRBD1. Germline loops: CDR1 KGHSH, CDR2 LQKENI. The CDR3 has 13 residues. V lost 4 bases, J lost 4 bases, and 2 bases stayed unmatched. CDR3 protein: CASSLGQGYEQYF. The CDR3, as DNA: TGTGCCAGCTCACTCGGACAGGGGTACGAGCAGTACTTC.

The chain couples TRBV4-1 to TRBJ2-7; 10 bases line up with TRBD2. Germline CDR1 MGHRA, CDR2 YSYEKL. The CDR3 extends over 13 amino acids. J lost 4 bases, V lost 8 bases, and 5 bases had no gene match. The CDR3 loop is CASLERGGYEQYF. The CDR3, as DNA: TGCGCCAGCCTAGAGCGGGGGGGGTACGAGCAGTACTTC.

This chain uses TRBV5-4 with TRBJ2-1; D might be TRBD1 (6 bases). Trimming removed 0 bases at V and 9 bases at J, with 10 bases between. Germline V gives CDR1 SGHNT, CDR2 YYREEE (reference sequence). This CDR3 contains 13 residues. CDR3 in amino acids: CASSLEGVGEQFF. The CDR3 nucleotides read TGTGCCAGCAGCTTGGAGGGGGTAGGTGAGCAGTTCTTC.

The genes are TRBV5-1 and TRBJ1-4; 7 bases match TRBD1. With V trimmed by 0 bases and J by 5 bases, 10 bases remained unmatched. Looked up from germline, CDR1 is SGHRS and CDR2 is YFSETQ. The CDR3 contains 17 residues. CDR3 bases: TGCGCCAGCAGCTTGGCGGGGACAGCCGCTCTAAATGAAAAACTGTTTTTT. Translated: CASSLAGTAALNEKLFF.

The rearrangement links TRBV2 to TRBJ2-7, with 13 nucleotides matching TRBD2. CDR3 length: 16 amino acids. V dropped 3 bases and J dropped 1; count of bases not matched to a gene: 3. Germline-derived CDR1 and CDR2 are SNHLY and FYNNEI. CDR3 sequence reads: CASSETSGGRSYEQYF. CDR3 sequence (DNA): TGTGCCAGCAGTGAGACTAGCGGGGGGCGTTCCTACGAGCAGTACTTC. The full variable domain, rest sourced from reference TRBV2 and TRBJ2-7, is EPEVTQTPSHQVTQMGQEVILRCVPISNHLYFYWYRQILGQKVEFLVSFYNNEISEKSEIFDDQFSVERPDGSNFTLKIRSTKLEDSAMYFCASSETSGGRSYEQYFGPGTRLTVT.

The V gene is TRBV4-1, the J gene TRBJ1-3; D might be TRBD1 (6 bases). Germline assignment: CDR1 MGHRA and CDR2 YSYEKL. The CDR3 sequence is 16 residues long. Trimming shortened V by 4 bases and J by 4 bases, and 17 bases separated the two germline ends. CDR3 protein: CASSRDYRVQGNTIYF. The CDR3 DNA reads TGCGCCAGCAGCCGAGACTACAGGGTGCAAGGAAACACCATATATTTT.

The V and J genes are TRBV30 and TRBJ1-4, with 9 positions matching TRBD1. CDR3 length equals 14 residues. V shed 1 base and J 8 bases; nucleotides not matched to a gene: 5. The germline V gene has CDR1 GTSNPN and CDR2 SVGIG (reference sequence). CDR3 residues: CAWSGGQGKEKLFF. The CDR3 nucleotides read TGTGCCTGGAGTGGGGGACAGGGAAAAGAAAAACTGTTTTTT.

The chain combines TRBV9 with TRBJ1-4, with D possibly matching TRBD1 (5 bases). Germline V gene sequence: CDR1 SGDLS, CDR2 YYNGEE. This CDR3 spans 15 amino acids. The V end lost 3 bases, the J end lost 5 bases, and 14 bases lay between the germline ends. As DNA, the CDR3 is TGTGCCAGCAGCGCTCCAGGGACTACGAATGAAAAACTGTTTTTT. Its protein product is CASSAPGTTNEKLFF.

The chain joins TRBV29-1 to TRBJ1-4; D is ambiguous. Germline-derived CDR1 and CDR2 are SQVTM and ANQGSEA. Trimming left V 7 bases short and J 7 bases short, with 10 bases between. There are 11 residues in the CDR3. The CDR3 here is CSGGQAEKLFF. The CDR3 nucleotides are TGCAGCGGGGGTCAGGCTGAAAAACTGTTTTTT. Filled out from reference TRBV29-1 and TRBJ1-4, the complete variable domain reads SAVISQKPSRDICQRGTSLTIQCQVDSQVTMMFWYRQQPGQSLTLIATANQGSEATYESGFVIDKFPISRPNLTFSTLTVSNMSPEDSSIYLCSGGQAEKLFFGSGTQLSVL.

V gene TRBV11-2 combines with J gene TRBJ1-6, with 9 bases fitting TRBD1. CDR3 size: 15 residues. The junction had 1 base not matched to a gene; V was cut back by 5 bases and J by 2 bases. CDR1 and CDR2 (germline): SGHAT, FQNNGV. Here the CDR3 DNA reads TGTGCCAGCAGCCACAGGGGGCCCTATAATTCACCCCTCCACTTT. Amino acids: CASSHRGPYNSPLHF.